This passage covers 26 T cell receptor beta chains from one sample sequenced in a study of T cell responses to AZD1222 COVID-19 vaccine. Assay: immunoSEQ multiplex PCR; the TCRdb copy retains only in-frame clones and omits some. Altogether 96,000 or so clones are present, approximately 90% being singletons, with the ten largest covering roughly 1.7%. The starting material was peripheral blood, obtained on day 0 of AZD1222 vaccination. These receptors were collected from an adult in good health.

The gene calls are TRBV3-1 (or the pseudogene TRBV3-2) and TRBJ1-2; unclear D gene. The CDR3 is 14 amino acids. CDR1 LGHDT and CDR2 YNNKEL come from the germline V gene (reference sequence). Trimming pared 2 bases from V and 4 bases from J, leaving 11 bases between. CDR3 nucleotides: TGTGCCAGCAGCCAACCCTCCAGGAGCTATGGCTACACCTTC. Translated, it gives CASSQPSRSYGYTF.

The chain joins TRBV11-2 to TRBJ1-6; D is uncertain. Trimming left V 5 bases short and J 17 bases short, with 16 bases between. Germline CDR1 reads SGHAT; CDR2 reads FQNNGV. The CDR3 extends over 12 amino acids. CDR3 bases: TGTGCCAGCAGCCCCCATTTGAGGAGGATCCACTTT. Amino acid sequence: CASSPHLRRIHF.

The J gene is TRBJ1-6, the V gene TRBV2; perhaps TRBD1 as D (6 bases). The CDR3 has 16 amino acids. V was pared by 8 bases and J by 0 bases, with 14 bases between. CDR1 and CDR2 from the germline V gene are SNHLY and FYNNEI. The CDR3 coding sequence is TGTGCCAGCGGCAACAGGGTCGGCTCCTATAATTCACCCCTCCACTTT. Amino acids: CASGNRVGSYNSPLHF.

The V and J genes are TRBV11-2 and TRBJ1-2; D is uncertain. With 4 bases removed from V and 0 bases from J, the gap between germline ends came to 12 bases. This CDR3 comprises 15 residues. Germline V gene sequence: CDR1 SGHAT, CDR2 FQNNGV. CDR3 sequence (DNA): TGTGCCAGCAGCTCACATCCGGGTTCTAACTATGGCTACACCTTC. Translating it yields CASSSHPGSNYGYTF.

J is TRBJ2-2 and V is TRBV7-3; D is unresolved. V gave up 3 bases and J gave up 8 bases, with 13 bases separating them. This CDR3 spans 14 amino acids. The germline CDR1 and CDR2 sequences are SGHTA and FQGTGA. The CDR3, as DNA: TGTGCCAGCAGCTTCGGCGGATTCGGAGGGGAGCTGTTTTTT. This gives the protein CASSFGGFGGELFF.

The rearrangement links TRBV9 to TRBJ1-2; D is possibly TRBD1 (5 bases). The CDR3 runs to 16 residues. V was clipped by 0 bases and J by 0 bases, with 12 bases between them. The V gene's germline CDR1 is SGDLS and CDR2 YYNGEE. The CDR3: CASSVGGTGANYGYTF. The CDR3 DNA reads as TGTGCCAGCAGCGTAGGGGGCACGGGGGCTAACTATGGCTACACCTTC.

The chain uses TRBV2 and TRBJ1-2; D is uncertain. The CDR3 covers 14 residues. Germline CDR1 and CDR2: SNHLY and FYNNEI. Between the trimmed V and J ends, which lost 8 bases and 1 base, there was a span of 14 bases. The CDR3 DNA sequence: TGTGCCAGCGCCCCACGGGGAGGTAACTATGGCTACACCTTC. The encoded protein is CASAPRGGNYGYTF.

CDR3 in DNA: TGTGCCATCAGTGCGCGGGGGTCGAACACCGGGGAGCTGTTTTTT. As protein: CAISARGSNTGELFF. The V call is TRBV10-3, the J call TRBJ2-2; 7 bases match TRBD2. CDR3 length equals 15 residues. The ends lost 4 bases at V and 0 bases at J; junction bases unmatched: 2. The germline V gene has CDR1 ENHRY and CDR2 SYGVKD.

About this clone: At one end the junction does not follow the germline gene, possibly because of a read error. The chain joins TRBV30 to TRBJ1-6; D is possibly TRBD1 (5 bases). The CDR3 sequence is 16 residues long. Germline-derived CDR1 and CDR2 are GTSNPN and SVGIG (reference sequence). CDR3 amino acids: CAWSVWGGVRNLPLHF. In DNA, the CDR3 is TGTGCCTGGAGTGTCTGGGGGGGGGTTCGGAATTTACCCCTCCACTTT. Drawing the rest from reference TRBV30 and TRBJ1-6, the complete variable domain is SQTIHQWPATLVQPVGSPLSLECTVEGTSNPNLYWYRQAAGRGLQLLFYSVGIGQISSEVPQNLSASRPQDRQFILSSKKLLLSDSGFYLCAWSVWGGVRNLPLHFGNGTRLTVT.

Only one count was recorded for this clone. The chain couples TRBV29-1 to TRBJ1-2; D is possibly TRBD1 (5 bases). V shed 4 bases and J shed 3 bases, with 12 bases lying between them. This CDR3 has 13 amino acids. Germline loops: CDR1 SQVTM, CDR2 ANQGSEA. CDR3 region: CSVGGKTDYGYTF. The CDR3 DNA is TGCAGCGTTGGGGGGAAGACAGACTATGGCTACACCTTC.

This chain joins TRBV9 and TRBJ1-1, with D uncertain. The CDR3 runs to 13 residues. Trimming took 0 bases from V and 4 from J, leaving 7 bases between them. Germline CDR1 and CDR2: SGDLS and YYNGEE. The CDR3 protein is CASSVGGRTEAFF. CDR3 sequence (DNA): TGTGCCAGCAGCGTAGGAGGACGCACTGAAGCTTTCTTT.

V and J are TRBV11-2 and TRBJ1-3; D gene unclear. The CDR3 spans 16 residues. Germline V gives CDR1 SGHAT, CDR2 FQNNGV. V lost 5 bases and J 0 bases, leaving 14 bases between the germline ends. The CDR3 here is CASSPGGGSSGNTIYF. The CDR3 region has the DNA TGTGCCAGCAGCCCCGGCGGCGGGAGCTCTGGAAACACCATATATTTT.

This sequence joins TRBV6-5 and TRBJ1-4, with D possibly matching TRBD1 (5 bases). Germline V gene data show CDR1 as MNHEY and CDR2 as SVGAGI. The germline V and J ends were trimmed by 6 bases and 8 bases, with 13 bases remaining between them. The CDR3 totals 13 residues. CDR3 nucleotide sequence: TGTGCCAGCAGGCAGGGTTTGGGGGAAAAACTGTTTTTT. Its translation: CASRQGLGEKLFF.

The chain recombines TRBV3-1 (or the pseudogene TRBV3-2) with TRBJ1-1; D call uncertain. Per the germline V gene, CDR1 is LGHDT and CDR2 is YNNKEL (reference sequence). With 1 base removed from V and 1 base from J, the gap between germline ends came to 4 bases. The length of the CDR3 is 13 residues. The CDR3 nucleotides read TGTGCCAGCAGCCAAGCGGGGAACACTGAAGCTTTCTTT. Its translation is CASSQAGNTEAFF.

The chain recombines TRBV7-2 with TRBJ2-1; D remains unclear. The germline V and J ends were trimmed by 8 bases and 6 bases, with 17 bases remaining between them. There are 14 residues in the CDR3. Germline CDR1 is SGHTA and CDR2 is FQGNSA. The CDR3 region is CASGRELDFNEQFF. Written as DNA, the CDR3 is TGTGCCAGCGGAAGGGAACTGGATTTCAATGAGCAGTTCTTC.

The count of this clone is one. The rearrangement links TRBV12-3 or TRBV12-4 to TRBJ2-5; 8 bases agree with TRBD2. Trimming cost V 8 bases and J 6 bases; bases outside gene matches: 8. The CDR3 has 13 amino acids. The CDR3 loop is CASERAGEKTQYF. CDR3 DNA sequence: TGTGCCAGCGAAAGAGCGGGGGAAAAGACCCAGTACTTC.

The gene calls are TRBV4-3 and TRBJ1-1, with D perhaps matching TRBD1 (6 bases). With 4 bases removed from V and 3 bases from J, the gap between germline ends came to 18 bases. The CDR3 is 16 residues long. Germline lookup yields CDR1 LGHNA and CDR2 YSLEER. The CDR3 DNA sequence: TGCGCCAGCAGCCCGATGACAGGCCCCAGGGACACTGAAGCTTTCTTT. This codes for CASSPMTGPRDTEAFF.

The chain links TRBV28 to TRBJ2-5, with 12 positions matching TRBD1. J lost 4 bases, V lost 4 bases, and 4 bases had no gene match. This CDR3 has 15 amino acids. Per the germline V gene, CDR1 is MDHEN and CDR2 is SYDVKM. The CDR3 reads CASSSWDRGRETQYF. The CDR3 DNA sequence: TGTGCCAGCAGTTCATGGGACAGGGGGCGAGAGACCCAGTACTTC.

The V call is TRBV6-1, the J call TRBJ1-2; unclear D gene. Germline CDR1 and CDR2: MNHNS and SASEGT. The V and J ends lost 5 bases and 8 bases respectively, with 12 bases between them. The CDR3 length is 12 residues. In nucleotides, the CDR3 is TGTGCCAGCAGTTATTCGGATGAGGGCTACACCTTC. Translating it yields CASSYSDEGYTF.

In DNA form, the CDR3 reads TGTGCCAGTAGTATAGGAGTTGGGGGGCCAGGCACAGATACGCAGTATTTT. It codes for CASSIGVGGPGTDTQYF. The V and J genes are TRBV19 and TRBJ2-3; either TRBD1 or TRBD2 may fit D (6 bases each). The CDR3 sequence is 17 residues long. From germline, CDR1 is LNHDA and CDR2 SQIVND (reference sequence). The ends were cut back, 1 base at V and 1 base at J, with 15 bases in the middle.

The chain couples TRBV10-3 to TRBJ1-5; D uncertain. Trimming shortened V by 7 bases and J by 6 bases, and 13 bases separated the two germline ends. Germline CDR1 ENHRY, CDR2 SYGVKD. The CDR3 covers 13 residues. The DNA for the CDR3 is TGTGCCATCATGGGGTTTGAGGGTCAGCCCCAGCATTTT. Translating gives CAIMGFEGQPQHF.

V and J are TRBV5-1 and TRBJ2-7; 10 bases are shared with TRBD1. Germline V gene lookup returns CDR1 SGHRS and CDR2 YFSETQ. Trimming at V came to 2 bases and at J to 2 bases, leaving 7 bases not matched to a gene. This CDR3 region has 16 residues. The CDR3: CASSFLTGGATYEQYF. CDR3 in DNA: TGCGCCAGCAGCTTTTTGACAGGGGGCGCAACCTACGAGCAGTACTTC.

The V gene is TRBV5-4, the J gene TRBJ2-5; D unclear. V was clipped by 0 bases and J by 2 bases, with 11 bases between them. Germline CDR1 is SGHNT and CDR2 is YYREEE (reference sequence). The CDR3 is 15 residues long. The chain's CDR3 is CASSLASTVQETQYF. CDR3 nucleotide sequence: TGTGCCAGCAGCTTGGCCAGCACCGTACAAGAGACCCAGTACTTC.

The chain couples TRBV30 to TRBJ1-4; D is ambiguous. The CDR3 is 19 residues long. The germline V gene has CDR1 GTSNPN and CDR2 SVGIG (reference sequence). Trimming removed 5 bases at V and 0 bases at J, with 25 bases between. The CDR3 sequence is CAWPPGRERPRTTNEKLFF. The CDR3 region has the DNA TGTGCCTGGCCCCCAGGAAGGGAAAGACCTCGAACAACTAATGAAAAACTGTTTTTT.

The chain links TRBV2 to TRBJ1-5; 8 nucleotides match TRBD1. Germline V gene lookup returns CDR1 SNHLY and CDR2 FYNNEI. The CDR3 spans 13 residues. The V gene end was trimmed by 5 bases and the J gene end by 7 bases; junction bases not matched to a gene: 4. CDR3 DNA sequence: TGTGCCAGCAGTTCAGACAGGGGCCAGCCCCAGCATTTT. Protein product: CASSSDRGQPQHF.

The V and J genes are TRBV7-9 and TRBJ2-3; 9 nucleotides align to TRBD2. The CDR3 runs 15 residues. Germline V CDR1 and CDR2: SEHNR, FQNEAQ (reference sequence). V lost 5 bases, J lost 6 bases, and 9 bases stayed unmatched. CDR3 in amino acids: CASSRTSEPPDTQYF. CDR3 DNA sequence: TGTGCCAGCAGCCGGACTAGCGAACCACCCGATACGCAGTATTTT.